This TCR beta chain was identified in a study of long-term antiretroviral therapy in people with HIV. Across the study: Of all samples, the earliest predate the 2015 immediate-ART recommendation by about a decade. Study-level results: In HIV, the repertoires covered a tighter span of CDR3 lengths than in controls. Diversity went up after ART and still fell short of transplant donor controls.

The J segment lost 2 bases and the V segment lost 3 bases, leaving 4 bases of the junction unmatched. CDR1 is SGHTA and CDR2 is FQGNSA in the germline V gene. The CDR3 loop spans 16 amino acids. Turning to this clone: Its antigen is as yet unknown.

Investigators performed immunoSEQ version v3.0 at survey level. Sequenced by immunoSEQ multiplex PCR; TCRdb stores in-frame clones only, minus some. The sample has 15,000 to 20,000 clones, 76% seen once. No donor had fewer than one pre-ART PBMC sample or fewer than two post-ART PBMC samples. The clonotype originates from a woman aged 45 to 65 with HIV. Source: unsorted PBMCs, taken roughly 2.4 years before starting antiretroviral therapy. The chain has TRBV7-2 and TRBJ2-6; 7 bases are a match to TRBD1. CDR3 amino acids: CASSLVTGAGANVLTF. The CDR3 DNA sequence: TGTGCCAGCAGCTTGGTCACAGGGGCTGGGGCCAACGTCCTGACTTTC.